The sequence of this TCR beta chain was determined in a study of cytomegalovirus exposure and HLA in healthy donors. V was pared by 0 bases and J by 2 bases, with 5 bases between. Germline CDR1 is SGHRS and CDR2 is YFSETQ. This CDR3 region has 14 residues. 13 Jbeta primers and 60 Vbeta primers were used for the PCR. This table comes from immunoSEQ multiplex PCR, and its TCRdb copy is limited to in-frame clones, with some not included. The sample consists of about 140,000 clones, over 70% of them appearing once. Sequencing input: PBMCs. The clonotype comes from a male donor in good health and CMV-seronegative. This chain joins TRBV5-1 and TRBJ1-4; tentatively, D is TRBD1 (5 bases). CDR3 in amino acids: CASSLGGTNEKLFF. The CDR3 DNA reads TGCGCCAGCAGCTTGGGGGGCACTAATGAAAAACTGTTTTTT.